The 21 T cell receptor beta chains in this list originate from one sample, sequenced in a study of PD-L1 blockade in urothelial cancer. TCRdb keeps only in-frame clones here, not all; method: immunoSEQ multiplex PCR. In the table there are around 41,000 clones, approximately 90% of which are singletons. This material consisted of PBMCs, taken around atezolizumab (anti-PD-L1) treatment. The source of these receptors is a woman aged 55 to 70 with urothelial cancer.

The V call is TRBV9, the J call TRBJ2-1; a weak D match, TRBD2 (7 bases). V was pared by 4 bases and J by 4 bases, with 12 bases between. Germline V gene sequence: CDR1 SGDLS, CDR2 YYNGEE. The CDR3 length is 14 residues. CDR3 in amino acids: CASSRGTTYNEQFF. The CDR3 DNA reads TGTGCCAGCAGCAGGGGGACTACTTACAATGAGCAGTTCTTC.

J is TRBJ2-7 and V is TRBV19; 10 bases fit TRBD2. This CDR3 is 14 amino acids long. V gave up 10 bases and J gave up 5 bases; unmatched junction bases: 11. The V gene's germline CDR1 is LNHDA and CDR2 SQIVND (reference sequence). The CDR3 region is CATRAGGPGHEQYF. DNA of the CDR3: TGTGCCACCAGAGCGGGAGGGCCAGGCCACGAGCAGTACTTC.

This chain connects TRBV18 to TRBJ2-5, with 9 bases lining up with TRBD2. Germline V gene data show CDR1 as KGHSH and CDR2 as LQKENI. V trimming: 2 bases; J trimming: 4 bases; junction bases outside the gene matches: 5. This CDR3 spans 15 amino acids. The CDR3 spells CASSPFASGVETQYF. As DNA, the CDR3 is TGTGCCAGCTCACCATTCGCTAGCGGGGTAGAGACCCAGTACTTC.

This clone has a single count. The chain is built from TRBV5-4 and TRBJ2-7, with D possibly being TRBD2 (6 bases). CDR1 and CDR2 from the germline V gene are SGHNT and YYREEE (reference sequence). CDR3 length: 17 amino acids. V was pared by 3 bases and J by 2 bases, with 21 bases between. The chain's CDR3 is CASSSKGLGGSAYEQYF. The CDR3 DNA reads TGTGCCAGCAGCTCAAAAGGACTGGGAGGAAGTGCCTACGAGCAGTACTTC.

This sequence joins TRBV9 and TRBJ1-3; D possibly corresponds to TRBD1 (5 bases). The CDR3 loop spans 15 amino acids. V lost 3 bases and J 0 bases, leaving 10 bases between the germline ends. The germline CDR1 and CDR2 sequences are SGDLS and YYNGEE. The CDR3 DNA reads TGTGCCAGCAGCGCGCAGGGTGTCTCTGGAAACACCATATATTTT. Amino acids: CASSAQGVSGNTIYF.

The chain has TRBV2 and TRBJ2-7, with D possibly matching TRBD2 (6 bases). This CDR3 is 13 amino acids long. The V end was cut by 7 bases, the J end by 4 bases, with 14 bases between. In germline, CDR1 is SNHLY, CDR2 FYNNEI. The CDR3 nucleotides read TGTGCCAGCACCATAATGGAGGGGTACGAGCAGTACTTC. It specifies CASTIMEGYEQYF.

In its sample, this clone was seen once. The chain has TRBV7-2 and TRBJ1-4; no clear D gene. This CDR3 is built from 12 residues. Per the germline V gene, CDR1 is SGHTA and CDR2 is FQGNSA. V was shortened by 4 bases and J by 8 bases, with 8 bases between the two germline ends. The CDR3 region has the DNA TGTGCCAGCAGCTCAGTCAGGGAAAAACTGTTTTTT. Translated: CASSSVREKLFF.

The V gene is TRBV2, the J gene TRBJ2-2; possible D gene TRBD2, 5 bases. The CDR3 runs to 15 residues. Germline V gene sequence: CDR1 SNHLY, CDR2 FYNNEI. Trimming stripped 3 bases from V and 6 bases from J, with 14 bases between. The CDR3 loop reads CASSDRTRKPGELFF. DNA for the CDR3: TGTGCCAGCAGTGACAGGACTCGAAAACCCGGGGAGCTGTTTTTT.

The gene calls are TRBV4-1 and TRBJ2-7; 15 bases line up with TRBD2. The CDR3 loop spans 18 amino acids. The germline V gene encodes CDR1 MGHRA and CDR2 YSYEKL. J gave up 6 bases and V 0 bases, and 9 bases lay outside the gene matches. CDR3 loop: CASSQDPGLAGGSSEQYF. The CDR3 region has the DNA TGCGCCAGCAGCCAAGATCCGGGACTAGCGGGAGGTTCAAGCGAGCAGTACTTC.

The chain joins TRBV18 to TRBJ2-1, with 11 bases aligning to TRBD2. The ends lost 3 bases at V and 9 bases at J; junction bases unmatched: 13. The CDR3 sequence is 17 residues long. From germline, CDR1 is KGHSH and CDR2 LQKENI. CDR3 sequence (DNA): TGTGCCAGCTCACCCTTTGAAACTAGCGGGAGTGGCTCTGAGCAGTTCTTC. As protein: CASSPFETSGSGSEQFF.

The chain links TRBV27 to TRBJ1-1, with 9 bases fitting TRBD1. The CDR3 length is 12 residues. Germline trimming cut 6 bases from V and 8 bases from J; bases unmatched to any gene: 4. The germline V gene has CDR1 MNHEY and CDR2 SMNVEV (reference sequence). The CDR3 DNA follows: TGTGCCAGCAGCCAGACAGGGGGGGAAGCTTTCTTT. This sequence encodes CASSQTGGEAFF.

V gene TRBV5-6 combines with J gene TRBJ2-5; TRBD1 matches at 10 bases. After removal of 6 bases from V and 5 bases from J, the junction contained 4 bases not matched to a gene. CDR1 and CDR2 from the germline V gene are SGHDT and YYEEEE. The CDR3 is 13 amino acids. The CDR3 DNA reads TGTGCCAGCACAGACAGGGGGCGGGAGACCCAGTACTTC. Translated, it gives CASTDRGRETQYF.

The genes are TRBV9 and TRBJ2-3; the D gene is possibly TRBD2 (5 bases). The V end was cut by 4 bases, the J end by 0 bases, with 18 bases between. CDR3 length equals 17 residues. The germline V gene encodes CDR1 SGDLS and CDR2 YYNGEE. In DNA form, the CDR3 reads TGTGCCAGCAGCACTGGACTCGCGTTGTGGAGCACAGATACGCAGTATTTT. Encoded protein: CASSTGLALWSTDTQYF.

For this clone: The sample holds other DNA sequences that translate to the same CDR3. The chain employs TRBV2 and TRBJ2-7; D gene uncertain. V was clipped by 5 bases and J by 3 bases, with 5 bases between them. The CDR3 is made up of 11 amino acids. Germline V gene lookup returns CDR1 SNHLY and CDR2 FYNNEI. The CDR3 sequence: CASSRSYEQYF. The DNA of the CDR3 is TGTGCCAGCAGTCGGAGCTACGAGCAGTACTTC.

V and J are TRBV5-4 and TRBJ1-2; 7 positions agree with TRBD1. This CDR3 contains 12 residues. With 3 bases clipped from V and 9 bases from J, the junction kept 5 bases outside the gene matches. CDR1 is SGHNT, CDR2 YYREEE, per germline (reference sequence). CDR3 loop: CASSYNRGSYTF. In DNA form, the CDR3 reads TGTGCCAGCAGCTATAACAGGGGAAGCTACACCTTC. Based on the CDR3 plus reference TRBV5-4 and TRBJ1-2, the full variable domain is ETGVTQSPTHLIKTRGQQVTLRCSSQSGHNTVSWYQQALGQGPQFIFQYYREEENGRGNFPPRFSGLQFPNYSSELNVNALELDDSALYLCASSYNRGSYTFGSGTRLTVV.

This rearrangement joins TRBV11-2 to TRBJ1-1; 8 nucleotides match TRBD1. J was trimmed by 6 bases and V by 3 bases; bases with no gene match: 3. Germline V gene data show CDR1 as SGHAT and CDR2 as FQNNGV. The CDR3 has 13 residues. The CDR3: CASSFGQGPEAFF. DNA of the CDR3: TGTGCCAGCAGCTTTGGACAGGGCCCTGAAGCTTTCTTT.

The chain combines TRBV5-1 with TRBJ2-3, with D possibly being TRBD2 (6 bases). Trimming cost V 7 bases and J 1 base, with 13 bases left between them. The CDR3 is 14 residues long. Germline CDR1 reads SGHRS; CDR2 reads YFSETQ. DNA of the CDR3: TGCGCCAGCTCGGGGGATTTAGGCACAGATACGCAGTATTTT. Translation: CASSGDLGTDTQYF.

CDR3 nucleotide sequence: TGTGCCAGCAGCTTGCCCAGCTGGGGCAGGGGCACCGGGGAGCTGTTTTTT. Translating gives CASSLPSWGRGTGELFF. The chain carries TRBV5-4 and TRBJ2-2; weak D call: TRBD1 (6 bases). Germline V gene lookup returns CDR1 SGHNT and CDR2 YYREEE (reference sequence). Deletions cut 1 base from V and 4 bases from J, with 17 bases between. This CDR3 region has 17 residues. The variable domain in full, with the rest retrieved from reference TRBV5-4 and TRBJ2-2, is ETGVTQSPTHLIKTRGQQVTLRCSSQSGHNTVSWYQQALGQGPQFIFQYYREEENGRGNFPPRFSGLQFPNYSSELNVNALELDDSALYLCASSLPSWGRGTGELFFGEGSRLTVL.

The chain recombines TRBV4-3 with TRBJ2-6; 9 nucleotides line up with TRBD2. The V and J ends lost 0 bases and 0 bases, in that order; junction bases with no gene match: 9. Germline V gene sequence: CDR1 LGHNA, CDR2 YSLEER. The CDR3 runs to 20 residues. This CDR3 is CASSQDSPSGRFSGANVLTF. DNA of the CDR3: TGCGCCAGCAGCCAAGATTCCCCAAGCGGGAGGTTCTCTGGGGCCAACGTCCTGACTTTC.

The chain links TRBV29-1 to TRBJ2-6; the D gene is possibly TRBD2 (6 bases). CDR3 size: 17 residues. The germline V gene has CDR1 SQVTM and CDR2 ANQGSEA. Trimming pared 1 base from V and 0 bases from J, leaving 13 bases between. The CDR3 nucleotides are TGCAGCGTTGAAGGAAGGGACTTAGTCTCTGGGGCCAACGTCCTGACTTTC. It codes for CSVEGRDLVSGANVLTF.

The J gene is TRBJ2-3, the V gene TRBV29-1, with 10 bases that match TRBD2. The CDR3 consists of 15 residues. J gave up 6 bases and V 0 bases, and 6 bases lay outside the gene matches. Germline CDR1 reads SQVTM; CDR2 reads ANQGSEA. The CDR3 reads CSVEDPSGREDTQYF. In DNA form, the CDR3 reads TGCAGCGTTGAAGATCCGAGCGGGAGGGAGGATACGCAGTATTTT.